A single sample gave rise to the 10 T cell receptor beta chains below, sequenced in a study of blood T cell repertoires in COVID-19. Only in-frame clones appear in the TCRdb table, and some are missing; sequencing was by immunoSEQ multiplex PCR. The data show under 250,000 clones, 80% to 95% seen once. Sequencing was done on a sample of peripheral blood. These receptors were collected from a man in his fifties or sixties with COVID-19, enrolled during active disease.

The J gene is TRBJ1-1, the V gene TRBV18, with TRBD1 as a possible D gene (5 bases). Trimming pared 8 bases from V and 1 base from J, leaving 17 bases between. The CDR3 sequence is 15 residues long. Germline CDR1 KGHSH, CDR2 LQKENI. In DNA, the CDR3 is TGTGCCAGCGGCCCCCGGCGGGGCCCGAACACTGAAGCTTTCTTT. It translates to CASGPRRGPNTEAFF.

This chain joins TRBV10-3 and TRBJ1-2, with TRBD1 matching over 7 bases. Germline assignment: CDR1 ENHRY and CDR2 SYGVKD. With 0 bases clipped from V and 4 bases from J, the junction kept 8 bases outside the gene matches. The CDR3 has 16 residues. The CDR3 reads CAISESKTGVAYGYTF. CDR3 DNA: TGTGCCATCAGTGAGTCTAAAACAGGGGTTGCCTATGGCTACACCTTC.

The chain has TRBV5-1 and TRBJ1-1; 10 bases are shared with TRBD1. Germline V gene data show CDR1 as SGHRS and CDR2 as YFSETQ. The J segment lost 5 bases and the V segment lost 6 bases, leaving 7 bases of the junction unmatched. This CDR3 contains 14 residues. The CDR3 loop is CASTLRTGGTEAFF. The CDR3 DNA sequence: TGCGCCAGCACCCTCCGGACAGGGGGAACTGAAGCTTTCTTT.

This rearrangement joins TRBV24-1 to TRBJ1-3; TRBD1 matches at 8 bases. In germline, CDR1 is KGHDR, CDR2 SFDVKD. This CDR3 spans 15 amino acids. V lost 6 bases to trimming and J lost 0 bases; unmatched junction nucleotides: 3. CDR3 residues: CATSKTGDSGNTIYF. CDR3 nucleotide sequence: TGTGCCACCAGTAAGACAGGGGACTCTGGAAACACCATATATTTT.

The CDR3 spells CASKPGTVLYEQYF. The CDR3 DNA is TGTGCCAGCAAACCCGGGACAGTACTCTACGAGCAGTACTTC. The rearrangement uses TRBV28 and TRBJ2-7; TRBD1 matches at 7 bases. Germline CDR1 is MDHEN and CDR2 is SYDVKM. The CDR3 is 14 amino acids. After removal of 7 bases from V and 3 bases from J, the junction contained 9 bases not matched to a gene.

The chain carries TRBV27 and TRBJ2-1, with D unresolved. There are 13 residues in the CDR3. Trimming left V 6 bases short and J 10 bases short, with 16 bases between. Germline loops: CDR1 MNHEY, CDR2 SMNVEV (reference sequence). CDR3 DNA: TGTGCCAGCAGCGTCGTAGAAGCGAGGGAGCAGTTCTTC. It is translated as CASSVVEAREQFF.

The chain joins TRBV30 to TRBJ1-2; D ambiguous. Trimming left V 0 bases short and J 6 bases short, with 11 bases between. The length of the CDR3 is 13 residues. CDR1 and CDR2 from the germline V gene are GTSNPN and SVGIG (reference sequence). The CDR3 coding sequence is TGTGCCTGGAGTGTACTTCGCGGGAATGGCTACACCTTC. The encoded protein is CAWSVLRGNGYTF.

This clone was picked up a small number of times. This sequence joins TRBV11-2 and TRBJ1-1; 7 nucleotides agree with TRBD1. The germline V gene has CDR1 SGHAT and CDR2 FQNNGV. V shed 5 bases and J 1 base; nucleotides not matched to a gene: 10. This CDR3 has 16 amino acids. CDR3 residues: CASSLGQLQRNTEAFF. The CDR3 bases are TGTGCCAGCAGCCTGGGACAGCTACAGAGGAACACTGAAGCTTTCTTT.

This clone was seen just once. This chain connects TRBV6-5 to TRBJ1-6; D might be TRBD1 (6 bases). Per germline, CDR1 MNHEY and CDR2 SVGAGI. V lost 8 bases and J 11 bases, leaving 19 bases between the germline ends. The CDR3 covers 14 residues. Here the CDR3 reads CASGKQGFVTPLHF. The DNA of the CDR3 is TGTGCCAGCGGAAAACAGGGATTCGTCACACCCCTCCACTTT.

V gene TRBV18 combines with J gene TRBJ1-5; tentatively, D is TRBD1 (5 bases). The germline V gene encodes CDR1 KGHSH and CDR2 LQKENI. The CDR3 has 14 amino acids. Trimming took 5 bases from V and 7 from J, leaving 15 bases between them. CDR3: CASSEYRNGQPQHF. Here the CDR3 DNA reads TGTGCCAGCTCAGAATACAGGAATGGCCAGCCCCAGCATTTT. Full variable domain (rest looked up from reference TRBV18 and TRBJ1-5): NAGVMQNPRHLVRRRGQEARLRCSPMKGHSHVYWYRQLPEEGLKFMVYLQKENIIDESGMPKERFSAEFPKEGPSILRIQQVVRGDSAAYFCASSEYRNGQPQHFGDGTRLSIL.